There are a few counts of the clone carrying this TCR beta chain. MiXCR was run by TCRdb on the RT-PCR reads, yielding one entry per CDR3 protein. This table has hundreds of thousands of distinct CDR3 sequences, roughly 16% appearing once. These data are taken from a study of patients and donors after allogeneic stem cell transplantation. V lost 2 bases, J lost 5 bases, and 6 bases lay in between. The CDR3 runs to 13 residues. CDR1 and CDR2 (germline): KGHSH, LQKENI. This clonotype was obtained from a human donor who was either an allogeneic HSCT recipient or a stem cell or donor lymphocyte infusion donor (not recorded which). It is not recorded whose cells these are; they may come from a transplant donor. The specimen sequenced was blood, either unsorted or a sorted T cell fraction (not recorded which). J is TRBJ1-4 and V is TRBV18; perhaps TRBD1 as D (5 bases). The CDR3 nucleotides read TGTGCCAGCTCACCATACAGGAATGAAAAACTGTTTTTT. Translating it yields CASSPYRNEKLFF. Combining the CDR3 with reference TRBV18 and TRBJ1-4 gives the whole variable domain NAGVMQNPRHLVRRRGQEARLRCSPMKGHSHVYWYRQLPEEGLKFMVYLQKENIIDESGMPKERFSAEFPKEGPSILRIQQVVRGDSAAYFCASSPYRNEKLFFGSGTQLSVL.